These 11 T cell receptor beta chains came from one sample sequenced in a study of T cells in Graves' hyperthyroidism and ophthalmopathy. RNA transcripts provided the source from which TCR beta CDR3 regions were amplified. Researchers ran a first-round RT-PCR on the TCR CDR3 using the HTBI primer set. TCRdb re-derived calls from the multiplex PCR reads in MiXCR, one entry per CDR3 protein. The sample contains around 520,000 distinct CDR3 sequences, 13% to 15% of which appear only once. Input material: blood. The receptors come from a young woman with Graves' hyperthyroidism.

The table lists this clonotype with many counts. The chain carries TRBV20-1 and TRBJ1-2, with D possibly TRBD1 on 5 matching bases. The length of the CDR3 is 13 residues. Germline values: CDR1 DFQATT, CDR2 SNEGSKA (reference sequence). Trimming left V 2 bases short and J 5 bases short, with 12 bases between. The CDR3 DNA reads as TGCAGTGCTAGACCCCAGGGCCGATATGGCTACACCTTC. Protein sequence: CSARPQGRYGYTF.

V is TRBV24-1 and J is TRBJ2-7; tentatively, D is TRBD2 (5 bases). This CDR3 is built from 15 residues. Germline CDR1 reads KGHDR; CDR2 reads SFDVKD. Trimming stripped 3 bases from V and 2 bases from J, with 13 bases between. The DNA for the CDR3 is TGTGCCACCAGTGATCCCTCCTCCGGGACCTACGAGCAGTACTTC. Residues: CATSDPSSGTYEQYF.

This clonotype was picked up a small number of times. The chain employs TRBV6-1 and TRBJ2-3; 13 bases are shared with TRBD2. Germline assignment: CDR1 MNHNS and CDR2 SASEGT. J gave up 5 bases and V 1 base, and 3 bases lay outside the gene matches. The CDR3 spans 16 residues. The CDR3 loop is CASSEGTSGSKDTQYF. Written as DNA, the CDR3 is TGTGCCAGCAGTGAAGGGACTAGCGGGAGTAAAGATACGCAGTATTTT.

This clonotype was counted many times. This chain uses TRBV28 with TRBJ2-1, with 7 bases lining up with TRBD2. The CDR3 is 15 amino acids. CDR1 MDHEN and CDR2 SYDVKM come from the germline V gene. With 6 bases clipped from V and 3 bases from J, the junction kept 8 bases outside the gene matches. The DNA for the CDR3 is TGTGCCAGCAGGAAAGGCCTAGCGGTCTACAATGAGCAGTTCTTC. Amino acids: CASRKGLAVYNEQFF.

At least ten counts were recorded for this clonotype. This chain connects TRBV7-2 to TRBJ1-2; D possibly corresponds to TRBD1 (5 bases). CDR3 length: 13 amino acids. Germline CDR1 SGHTA, CDR2 FQGNSA. V was clipped by 4 bases and J by 4 bases, with 10 bases between them. CDR3 sequence reads: CASSSGASYGYTF. DNA for the CDR3: TGTGCCAGCAGCTCCGGGGCCTCCTATGGCTACACCTTC.

This clonotype has a count of ten or more. The chain has TRBV11-2 and TRBJ1-5; D ambiguous. Germline CDR1 reads SGHAT; CDR2 reads FQNNGV. Trimming cost V 2 bases and J 0 bases, with 5 bases left between them. CDR3 length equals 14 residues. The CDR3 nucleotides are TGTGCCAGCAGCTTAACTCATAGCAATCAGCCCCAGCATTTT. Translated: CASSLTHSNQPQHF.

V and J are TRBV2 and TRBJ1-5; 7 bases agree with TRBD1. Germline trimming cut 8 bases from V and 4 bases from J; bases unmatched to any gene: 5. Germline CDR1 SNHLY, CDR2 FYNNEI. This CDR3 has 13 amino acids. In nucleotides, the CDR3 is TGTGCCAGCGCAAGACAGGGAAATCAGCCCCAGCATTTT. Its translation is CASARQGNQPQHF.

Concerning this clonotype itself: A junction end diverges from the germline sequence, so it may reflect a read error. This chain connects TRBV20-1 to TRBJ2-5, with D perhaps matching TRBD1 (6 bases). Germline V gene sequence: CDR1 DFQATT, CDR2 SNEGSKA (reference sequence). This CDR3 region has 14 residues. Written as DNA, the CDR3 is TGCAGCGCTAAAATGGGGACACCTCAAGAGACCCAGTACTTC. Protein sequence: CSAKMGTPQETQYF.

Many counts were recorded for this clonotype. V usage is TRBV7-2 and J usage is TRBJ2-1, with TRBD2 identical over 11 bases. The CDR3 totals 15 residues. V was pared by 3 bases and J by 7 bases, with 5 bases of the junction left unmatched. Looked up from germline, CDR1 is SGHTA and CDR2 is FQGNSA. The CDR3 DNA follows: TGTGCCAGCAGCTTTCTAGCGGGAGGAGCGAATGAGCAGTTCTTC. Protein product: CASSFLAGGANEQFF.

There are many counts of this clonotype. CDR3 amino acids: CASIFTGTNYGYTF. The CDR3 bases are TGTGCCAGCATCTTCACCGGGACTAACTATGGCTACACCTTC. V is TRBV12-3 or TRBV12-4 and J is TRBJ1-2; the D is unclear. The CDR3 length is 14 residues. Trimming took 7 bases from V and 0 from J, leaving 12 bases between them.

V gene TRBV7-2 combines with J gene TRBJ2-1, with 10 bases lining up with TRBD2. The CDR3 length is 18 residues. CDR1 and CDR2 from the germline V gene are SGHTA and FQGNSA. The trim removed 5 bases at V and 10 bases at J, leaving 20 bases unmatched. CDR3 nucleotide sequence: TGTGCCAGCAGCCCCCGGGGACGGCGGGCTAGCGGGAGCAGGGAGCAGTTCTTC. Encoded protein: CASSPRGRRASGSREQFF.